These T cell receptor beta chains were read from a single sample in a study of Ad26.COV2.S vaccination and SARS-CoV-2 variants. Assay used: immunoSEQ multiplex PCR; TCRdb lists only in-frame clones, some missing. Among over 300,000 clones listed, about four fifths were seen once. The starting material was peripheral blood, obtained in a trial of Ad26.COV2.S vaccine versus placebo. The receptors come from a person between 18 and 60 years old who received the Ad26.COV2.S COVID-19 vaccine or a placebo. Both conserved end residues are part of each CDR3. A D gene is named only where the DNA matches it firmly. Where a row states a size, it is once, few, many or the class of an expanded clone; other rows omit it.

D	size	V	J	CDR3	DNA
.	once	TRBV6-4	TRBJ1-3	CASREHRDTSSGNTIYF	TGTGCCAGCAGAGAACACCGGGACACCTCCTCAGGAAACACCATATATTTT
TRBD2	.	TRBV27	TRBJ2-3	CASSLVSGRTDTQYF	TGTGCCAGCAGTCTCGTTAGCGGGAGAACAGATACGCAGTATTTT
.	.	TRBV20-1	TRBJ1-3	CSTPGANTIYF	TGCAGTACTCCCGGAGCAAACACCATATATTTT
.	.	TRBV28	TRBJ1-1	CASSFRGTEAFF	TGTGCCAGCAGTTTTAGGGGGACTGAAGCTTTCTTT
.	.	TRBV6-1	TRBJ2-5	CASSEDRVSETQYF	TGTGCCAGCAGTGAAGATCGGGTCAGCGAGACCCAGTACTTC
TRBD1	.	TRBV6-6	TRBJ1-1	CASSYGQGGTEAFF	TGTGCCAGCAGTTACGGACAGGGAGGGACTGAAGCTTTCTTT
TRBD2	.	TRBV4-1	TRBJ2-1	CASSLPPGTSGNNEQFF	TGCGCCAGCAGCCTACCTCCCGGGACTAGCGGGAACAATGAGCAGTTCTTC
.	many	TRBV14	TRBJ2-7	CASSATGEGNYEQYF	TGTGCCAGCAGCGCCACGGGAGAGGGGAACTACGAGCAGTACTTC
.	.	TRBV5-4	TRBJ1-2	CASSLGGGNYGYTF	TGTGCCAGCAGCTTGGGAGGAGGGAACTATGGCTACACCTTC
.	.	TRBV5-4	TRBJ1-2	CASSPKGRGIAGYTF	TGTGCCAGCAGCCCGAAGGGACGGGGGATAGCTGGCTACACCTTC
.	.	TRBV3-1/TRBV3-2	TRBJ1-6	CASGTGSLTSPLHF	TGTGCCAGCGGTACCGGGTCTCTGACTTCACCCCTCCACTTT
.	.	TRBV7-2	TRBJ2-1	CASSPLGRGRGDQQFF	TGTGCCAGCAGCCCGTTAGGAAGGGGAAGAGGAGACCAGCAGTTCTTC
TRBD1	.	TRBV3-1/TRBV3-2	TRBJ2-7	CASSQPPFGTGAHEQYF	TGTGCCAGCAGCCAACCGCCCTTCGGGACAGGGGCCCACGAGCAGTACTTC
.	once	TRBV5-1	TRBJ2-5	CASSRGEVGGTQETQYF	TGCGCCAGCAGCAGGGGAGAGGTGGGGGGAACACAAGAGACCCAGTACTTC
.	.	TRBV11-2	TRBJ2-7	CASSFERENEQYF	TGTGCCAGCAGCTTTGAGAGGGAGAACGAGCAGTACTTC
.	.	TRBV19	TRBJ1-1	CASSILPGENTNTEAFF	TGTGCCAGTAGTATCCTCCCAGGGGAAAATACTAACACTGAAGCTTTCTTT
.	.	TRBV19	TRBJ1-5	CASSIRDGGQPQHF	TGTGCCAGTAGTATCAGGGACGGTGGCCAGCCCCAGCATTTT
.	.	TRBV15	TRBJ2-6	CATSRGPNVLTF	TGTGCCACCAGCAGAGGTCCCAACGTCCTGACTTTC
.	.	TRBV5-1	TRBJ1-6	CASSLVVTSYNSPLHF	TGCGCCAGCAGCTTGGTTGTGACGTCCTATAATTCACCCCTCCACTTT
.	.	TRBV5-1	TRBJ1-2	CASSLLSDRINGYTF	TGCGCCAGCAGCTTGCTTTCGGACAGAATCAATGGCTACACCTTC
.	.	TRBV6-5	TRBJ1-2	CASSTPRNYGYTF	TGTGCCAGCAGTACCCCCCGTAACTATGGCTACACCTTC
TRBD2	.	TRBV7-2	TRBJ2-7	CASSPPPPGGEQYF	TGTGCCAGCAGTCCCCCTCCCCCGGGGGGCGAGCAGTACTTC
.	.	TRBV5-4	TRBJ2-1	CASSLVGEQFF	TGTGCCAGCAGCTTGGTTGGTGAGCAGTTCTTC
TRBD1	few	TRBV4-1	TRBJ1-2	CASSPMWGQEGYGYTF	TGCGCCAGCAGCCCGATGTGGGGACAGGAGGGCTATGGCTACACCTTC
.	.	TRBV21-1	TRBJ1-4	CASSEGKLFF	TGTGCCAGCAGCGAGGGAAAACTGTTTTTT
.	.	TRBV21-1	TRBJ2-1	CASSKGALAGGRNEQFF	TGTGCCAGCAGCAAAGGGGCCCTAGCGGGGGGGAGGAATGAGCAGTTCTTC
TRBD2	.	TRBV13	TRBJ2-1	CASSPAPASGGPSYNEQFF	TGTGCCAGCAGCCCGGCCCCGGCTAGCGGGGGGCCTTCCTACAATGAGCAGTTCTTC
.	once	TRBV11-2	TRBJ1-1	CASSLSAKLNTEAFF	TGTGCCAGCAGCTTATCAGCAAAGCTAAACACTGAAGCTTTCTTT
.	.	TRBV18	TRBJ1-5	CASSRTVNSNQPQHF	TGTGCCAGCTCACGGACAGTGAATAGCAATCAGCCCCAGCATTTT
TRBD2	.	TRBV5-1	TRBJ2-5	CASSRTSVRHQETQYF	TGCGCCAGCAGCCGGACTAGCGTTAGGCACCAAGAGACCCAGTACTTC
.	.	TRBV9	TRBJ2-7	CASSVEAGADEQYF	TGTGCCAGCAGCGTAGAGGCCGGGGCGGACGAGCAGTACTTC
TRBD1	once	TRBV5-1	TRBJ1-4	CASRGGTVEKLFF	TGCGCCAGCAGGGGGGGGACAGTTGAAAAACTGTTTTTT
.	.	TRBV28	TRBJ1-2	CASTLDAQGKDTF	TGTGCCAGCACCCTGGACGCCCAGGGGAAGGACACCTTC
.	.	TRBV6-5	TRBJ2-1	CASSYRPANEQFF	TGTGCCAGCAGTTACCGACCGGCCAATGAGCAGTTCTTC
.	.	TRBV6-5	TRBJ2-3	CASSYRGLADTQYF	TGTGCCAGCAGTTATCGGGGGTTGGCAGATACGCAGTATTTT
.	.	TRBV29-1	TRBJ1-2	CSVRQRQGGYTF	TGCAGCGTCCGACAGAGGCAAGGTGGCTACACCTTC
.	.	TRBV7-2	TRBJ1-4	CASSWTPRSEKLFF	TGTGCCAGCAGCTGGACACCGAGGAGTGAAAAACTGTTTTTT
TRBD1	.	TRBV2	TRBJ2-7	CASRATGVRNEQYF	TGTGCCAGCAGAGCCACAGGGGTAAGGAACGAGCAGTACTTC
.	few	TRBV24-1	TRBJ1-1	CATSDLVEAFF	TGTGCCACCAGTGATTTAGTGGAAGCTTTCTTT
TRBD2	.	TRBV7-2	TRBJ2-3	CASSLTSGLRDTQYF	TGTGCCAGCAGCTTGACTAGCGGGCTTCGTGATACGCAGTATTTT
.	.	TRBV5-1	TRBJ2-7	CASAPVSGPSYEQYF	TGCGCCAGCGCCCCGGTTAGTGGGCCCTCCTACGAGCAGTACTTC
.	.	TRBV19	TRBJ1-1	CASTRRGITEAFF	TGTGCCAGTACCCGGCGGGGAATCACTGAAGCTTTCTTT